These T cell receptor beta chains were read from a single sample in a study of blood T cell repertoires in COVID-19. The data were produced by immunoSEQ multiplex PCR, yet TCRdb's version contains in-frame clones alone and is incomplete. This sample has approximately 210,000 clones, with roughly nine tenths found just once. Sequencing used peripheral blood. Receptors originate from a woman aged 70-85 years with acute or convalescent COVID-19. Both conserved end residues are part of each CDR3. Fields, in order: V gene, J gene, clone size, D gene, CDR3 protein, CDR3 DNA. The D gene is left open where the match is weak. Size values are once, few and many counts, or a class for expanded clones, and some rows have none.

v_gene: TRBV24-1
j_gene: TRBJ1-5
abundance: -
d_gene: -
CDR3aa: CATSDGGVHPQHF
CDR3nt: TGTGCCACCAGTGATGGAGGGGTTCATCCCCAGCATTTT

v_gene: TRBV5-4
j_gene: TRBJ2-7
abundance: few
d_gene: -
CDR3aa: CASSLDREQYF
CDR3nt: TGTGCCAGCAGCCTCGATCGGGAGCAGTACTTC

v_gene: TRBV5-1
j_gene: TRBJ2-5
abundance: -
d_gene: TRBD2
CDR3aa: CASSPSGSAETQYF
CDR3nt: TGCGCCAGCAGCCCTAGCGGTTCGGCGGAGACCCAGTACTTC

v_gene: TRBV6-2/TRBV6-3
j_gene: TRBJ1-2
abundance: -
d_gene: -
CDR3aa: CASSYLNYGYTF
CDR3nt: TGTGCCAGCAGTTACCTAAACTATGGCTACACCTTC

v_gene: TRBV6-5
j_gene: TRBJ1-4
abundance: -
d_gene: -
CDR3aa: CASSSDGGANEKLFF
CDR3nt: TGTGCCAGCAGTTCAGACGGGGGAGCTAATGAAAAACTGTTTTTT

v_gene: TRBV2
j_gene: TRBJ1-5
abundance: once
d_gene: TRBD1
CDR3aa: CASSQGARQPQHF
CDR3nt: TGTGCCAGCAGTCAGGGGGCAAGGCAGCCCCAGCATTTT

v_gene: TRBV6-5
j_gene: TRBJ1-1
abundance: -
d_gene: TRBD1
CDR3aa: CASTQGGEAFF
CDR3nt: TGTGCCAGCACCCAGGGGGGTGAAGCTTTCTTT

v_gene: TRBV28
j_gene: TRBJ1-5
abundance: -
d_gene: TRBD1
CDR3aa: CASSFHRGNNQPQHF
CDR3nt: TGTGCCAGCAGTTTTCACAGGGGGAATAATCAGCCCCAGCATTTT

v_gene: TRBV6-2/TRBV6-3
j_gene: TRBJ1-1
abundance: -
d_gene: -
CDR3aa: CASSWAGRVNTEAFF
CDR3nt: TGTGCCAGCAGTTGGGCGGGAAGGGTGAACACTGAAGCTTTCTTT

v_gene: TRBV2
j_gene: TRBJ1-5
abundance: -
d_gene: TRBD1
CDR3aa: CATQAGTVNQPQHF
CDR3nt: TGTGCCACCCAGGCCGGGACAGTCAATCAGCCCCAGCATTTT

v_gene: TRBV19
j_gene: TRBJ2-1
abundance: -
d_gene: TRBD2
CDR3aa: CASSMGGSHNEQFF
CDR3nt: TGTGCCAGTAGTATGGGAGGGTCCCACAATGAGCAGTTCTTC

v_gene: TRBV6-5
j_gene: TRBJ2-7
abundance: once
d_gene: -
CDR3aa: CASPLGGVGYYEQYF
CDR3nt: TGTGCCAGCCCACTGGGGGGAGTCGGTTACTACGAGCAGTACTTC

v_gene: TRBV19
j_gene: TRBJ2-1
abundance: -
d_gene: TRBD2
CDR3aa: CASSIGTSGSDEQFF
CDR3nt: TGTGCCAGTAGTATAGGTACTAGCGGGAGCGATGAGCAGTTCTTC

v_gene: TRBV29-1
j_gene: TRBJ2-1
abundance: -
d_gene: TRBD2
CDR3aa: CSASSGISYNEQFF
CDR3nt: TGCAGCGCATCTAGCGGGATCTCCTACAATGAGCAGTTCTTC

v_gene: TRBV28
j_gene: TRBJ1-5
abundance: -
d_gene: TRBD1
CDR3aa: CASSLRTGALSNQPQHF
CDR3nt: TGTGCCAGCAGTTTAAGGACAGGGGCCCTCTCCAATCAGCCCCAGCATTTT

v_gene: TRBV5-1
j_gene: TRBJ1-5
abundance: -
d_gene: TRBD1
CDR3aa: CASSPGTVNNQPQHF
CDR3nt: TGCGCCAGCAGCCCTGGGACAGTCAATAATCAGCCCCAGCATTTT

v_gene: TRBV11-2
j_gene: TRBJ2-2
abundance: -
d_gene: -
CDR3aa: CASSLTDYGNTGELFF
CDR3nt: TGTGCCAGCAGCCTGACAGATTACGGCAACACCGGGGAGCTGTTTTTT

v_gene: TRBV7-2
j_gene: TRBJ2-2
abundance: -
d_gene: -
CDR3aa: CASSLAGGLTSGELFF
CDR3nt: TGTGCCAGCAGCTTAGCGGGGGGACTGACAAGCGGGGAGCTGTTTTTT

v_gene: TRBV9
j_gene: TRBJ2-2
abundance: -
d_gene: -
CDR3aa: CASSVGGELFF
CDR3nt: TGTGCCAGCAGCGTCGGGGGGGAGCTGTTTTTT

v_gene: TRBV27
j_gene: TRBJ1-1
abundance: -
d_gene: -
CDR3aa: CASSLVGSRNTEAFF
CDR3nt: TGTGCCAGCAGTTTAGTGGGCTCCCGGAACACTGAAGCTTTCTTT

v_gene: TRBV29-1
j_gene: TRBJ2-7
abundance: -
d_gene: -
CDR3aa: CSVKDNSYEQYF
CDR3nt: TGCAGCGTAAAGGACAACTCCTACGAGCAGTACTTC

v_gene: TRBV7-2
j_gene: TRBJ2-2
abundance: -
d_gene: TRBD2
CDR3aa: CASSLVGLAGGWAGELFF
CDR3nt: TGTGCCAGCAGCTTAGTAGGGCTAGCGGGAGGCTGGGCCGGGGAGCTGTTTTTT

v_gene: TRBV5-1
j_gene: TRBJ1-1
abundance: -
d_gene: -
CDR3aa: CASSLVPGLSEAFF
CDR3nt: TGCGCCAGCAGCTTGGTTCCGGGTCTTTCTGAAGCTTTCTTT

v_gene: TRBV9
j_gene: TRBJ1-1
abundance: few
d_gene: -
CDR3aa: CASSVFLGSTEAFF
CDR3nt: TGTGCCAGCAGCGTATTTTTAGGGAGCACTGAAGCTTTCTTT

v_gene: TRBV5-4
j_gene: TRBJ1-1
abundance: -
d_gene: TRBD1
CDR3aa: CASSLDPTGGKGPEAFF
CDR3nt: TGTGCCAGCAGCTTGGATCCCACAGGGGGCAAGGGCCCTGAAGCTTTCTTT

v_gene: TRBV10-2
j_gene: TRBJ1-6
abundance: -
d_gene: TRBD1
CDR3aa: CASLAGTGSSPLHF
CDR3nt: TGCGCCAGCCTAGCGGGGACAGGAAGTTCACCCCTCCACTTT

v_gene: TRBV14
j_gene: TRBJ1-2
abundance: -
d_gene: -
CDR3aa: CASSQERLSPVYGYTF
CDR3nt: TGTGCCAGCAGCCAAGAAAGACTGTCCCCTGTTTACGGCTACACCTTC

v_gene: TRBV5-1
j_gene: TRBJ1-1
abundance: -
d_gene: TRBD1
CDR3aa: CASSFQGQGNTEAFF
CDR3nt: TGCGCCAGCAGCTTCCAGGGACAGGGGAACACTGAAGCTTTCTTT

v_gene: TRBV2
j_gene: TRBJ1-4
abundance: -
d_gene: TRBD1
CDR3aa: CASSERDRGRGHNEKLFF
CDR3nt: TGTGCCAGCAGCGAACGGGACAGGGGGCGCGGTCATAATGAAAAACTGTTTTTT

v_gene: TRBV9
j_gene: TRBJ2-3
abundance: -
d_gene: -
CDR3aa: CASSVSLVTTDTQYF
CDR3nt: TGTGCCAGCAGCGTTAGCCTAGTGACCACAGATACGCAGTATTTT

v_gene: TRBV10-3
j_gene: TRBJ1-5
abundance: -
d_gene: TRBD1
CDR3aa: CAIRPGTGINQPQHF
CDR3nt: TGTGCCATCAGACCTGGGACAGGCATAAATCAGCCCCAGCATTTT

v_gene: TRBV3-1/TRBV3-2
j_gene: TRBJ2-2
abundance: -
d_gene: TRBD1
CDR3aa: CASSLTGGGGELFF
CDR3nt: TGTGCCAGCAGCTTGACAGGGGGCGGCGGGGAGCTGTTTTTT

v_gene: TRBV7-9
j_gene: TRBJ2-1
abundance: -
d_gene: TRBD2
CDR3aa: CASSLARLAGVNEQFF
CDR3nt: TGTGCCAGCAGCTTAGCGAGGCTAGCGGGAGTCAATGAGCAGTTCTTC

v_gene: TRBV5-4
j_gene: TRBJ2-7
abundance: -
d_gene: TRBD2
CDR3aa: CASSLTSGGDYEQYF
CDR3nt: TGTGCCAGCAGCTTGACTAGCGGGGGAGACTACGAGCAGTACTTC

v_gene: TRBV2
j_gene: TRBJ2-3
abundance: -
d_gene: -
CDR3aa: CASRRYDSTDTQYF
CDR3nt: TGTGCCAGCAGACGGTACGATAGCACAGATACGCAGTATTTT

v_gene: TRBV2
j_gene: TRBJ1-5
abundance: -
d_gene: TRBD1
CDR3aa: CASSGGQGRNQPQHF
CDR3nt: TGTGCCAGCAGCGGGGGACAGGGCAGGAATCAGCCCCAGCATTTT

v_gene: TRBV7-2
j_gene: TRBJ2-3
abundance: -
d_gene: -
CDR3aa: CASSSTWAADTQYF
CDR3nt: TGTGCCAGCAGCTCTACGTGGGCTGCGGATACGCAGTATTTT

v_gene: TRBV29-1
j_gene: TRBJ2-7
abundance: -
d_gene: -
CDR3aa: CSALTARSSYEQYF
CDR3nt: TGCAGCGCTTTGACAGCACGTAGCTCCTACGAGCAGTACTTC

v_gene: TRBV4-2
j_gene: TRBJ1-1
abundance: -
d_gene: -
CDR3aa: CASSQGVGGNTEAFF
CDR3nt: TGTGCCAGCAGCCAGGGTGTGGGGGGTAACACTGAAGCTTTCTTT

v_gene: TRBV28
j_gene: TRBJ1-5
abundance: -
d_gene: TRBD1
CDR3aa: CASSPDRLQPQHF
CDR3nt: TGTGCCAGCAGTCCGGACAGGCTTCAGCCCCAGCATTTT

v_gene: TRBV2
j_gene: TRBJ2-5
abundance: -
d_gene: -
CDR3aa: CASSVEVETQYF
CDR3nt: TGTGCCAGCTCGGTAGAAGTTGAGACCCAGTACTTC

v_gene: TRBV9
j_gene: TRBJ2-2
abundance: -
d_gene: -
CDR3aa: CASSVDPASRVPGELFF
CDR3nt: TGTGCCAGCAGCGTTGACCCGGCTAGTCGCGTCCCCGGGGAGCTGTTTTTT

v_gene: TRBV11-2
j_gene: TRBJ1-2
abundance: -
d_gene: -
CDR3aa: CASSLGQGYGYTF
CDR3nt: TGTGCCAGCAGCTTAGGTCAGGGCTATGGCTACACCTTC

v_gene: TRBV18
j_gene: TRBJ1-3
abundance: -
d_gene: TRBD1
CDR3aa: CASSTGGFAGNTIYF
CDR3nt: TGTGCCAGCTCGACAGGGGGCTTTGCTGGAAACACCATATATTTT

v_gene: TRBV19
j_gene: TRBJ2-2
abundance: -
d_gene: -
CDR3aa: CASSIQSGNTGELFF
CDR3nt: TGTGCCAGTAGTATTCAAAGCGGGAACACCGGGGAGCTGTTTTTT

v_gene: TRBV7-6
j_gene: TRBJ2-2
abundance: few
d_gene: -
CDR3aa: CASSLGQRRQTNTGELFF
CDR3nt: TGTGCCAGCAGCTTAGGGCAGCGGCGGCAAACCAACACCGGGGAGCTGTTTTTT

v_gene: TRBV7-2
j_gene: TRBJ1-1
abundance: -
d_gene: -
CDR3aa: CASSLSGPGVTEAFF
CDR3nt: TGTGCCAGCAGCTTATCTGGGCCGGGGGTTACTGAAGCTTTCTTT

v_gene: TRBV5-1
j_gene: TRBJ2-7
abundance: -
d_gene: TRBD2
CDR3aa: CASSPRSGGSYEQYF
CDR3nt: TGCGCCAGCAGCCCGAGGAGCGGGGGGTCCTACGAGCAGTACTTC

v_gene: TRBV28
j_gene: TRBJ2-7
abundance: -
d_gene: -
CDR3aa: CATVADTYEQYF
CDR3nt: TGTGCCACCGTGGCAGATACGTACGAGCAGTACTTC

v_gene: TRBV7-2
j_gene: TRBJ2-7
abundance: few
d_gene: -
CDR3aa: CASSLVRGGPYEQYF
CDR3nt: TGTGCCAGCAGCTTAGTACGGGGAGGTCCCTACGAGCAGTACTTC

v_gene: TRBV2
j_gene: TRBJ1-2
abundance: -
d_gene: TRBD1
CDR3aa: CASSPSLQGAGGGYTF
CDR3nt: TGTGCCAGCAGTCCTAGCCTCCAGGGGGCAGGGGGCGGCTACACCTTC

v_gene: TRBV6-1
j_gene: TRBJ2-7
abundance: -
d_gene: TRBD1
CDR3aa: CASSEARQGPYEQYF
CDR3nt: TGTGCCAGCAGTGAAGCGAGACAGGGTCCCTACGAGCAGTACTTC

v_gene: TRBV6-4
j_gene: TRBJ2-5
abundance: -
d_gene: -
CDR3aa: CASSENTGSWETQYF
CDR3nt: TGTGCCAGCAGTGAGAACACAGGGTCCTGGGAGACCCAGTACTTC

v_gene: TRBV18
j_gene: TRBJ2-1
abundance: -
d_gene: -
CDR3aa: CASSPRGDLNEQFF
CDR3nt: TGTGCCAGCTCACCACGAGGAGATTTAAATGAGCAGTTCTTC

v_gene: TRBV6-4
j_gene: TRBJ2-3
abundance: -
d_gene: -
CDR3aa: CASSRTITDTQYF
CDR3nt: TGTGCCAGCAGTCGGACTATCACAGATACGCAGTATTTT